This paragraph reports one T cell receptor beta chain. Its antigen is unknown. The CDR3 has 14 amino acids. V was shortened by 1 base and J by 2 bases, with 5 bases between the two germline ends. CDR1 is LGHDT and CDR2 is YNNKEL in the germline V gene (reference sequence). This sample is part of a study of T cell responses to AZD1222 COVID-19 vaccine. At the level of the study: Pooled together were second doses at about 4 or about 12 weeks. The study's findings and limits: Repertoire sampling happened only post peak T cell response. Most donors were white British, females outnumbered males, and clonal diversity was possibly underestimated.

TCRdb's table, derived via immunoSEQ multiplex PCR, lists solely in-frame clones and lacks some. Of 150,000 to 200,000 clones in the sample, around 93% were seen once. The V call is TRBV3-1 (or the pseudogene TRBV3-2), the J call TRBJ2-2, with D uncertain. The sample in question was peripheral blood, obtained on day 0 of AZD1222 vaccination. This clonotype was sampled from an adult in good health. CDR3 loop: CASSQGYNTGELFF. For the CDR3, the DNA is TGTGCCAGCAGCCAAGGTTATAACACCGGGGAGCTGTTTTTT.